A single sample is the source of the 7 T cell receptor beta chains below, sequenced in a study of human T cells and chemical hapten exposure. TCRdb re-called the RACE reads through MiXCR, storing one row per CDR3 protein. Of approximately 370,000 distinct CDR3 sequences listed, about 5.4% were seen once; the top ten hold less than 9%. Time point specified: pre-sensitization, week 0. Treatment denoted: therapeutic diphenylcyclopropenone sensitization with weekly scalp DPC. The sample here was whole blood, taken in connection with sensitization to the hapten diphenylcyclopropenone (DPC). These receptors were obtained from a woman aged 18-35 years with alopecia areata. Some clones in this sample may be carry-over from other donors' samples.

This clonotype was detected only a few times. The chain is built from TRBV28 and TRBJ2-2; 7 bases match TRBD1. The CDR3 contains 15 residues. The V gene's germline CDR1 is MDHEN and CDR2 SYDVKM. The V segment lost 4 bases and the J segment 3 bases; nucleotides outside the gene matches: 5. Here the CDR3 reads CASSSTGWYTGELFF. CDR3 nucleotide sequence: TGTGCCAGCAGTTCGACAGGGTGGTACACCGGGGAGCTGTTTTTT.

Ten or more counts support this clonotype. The V gene is TRBV7-2, the J gene TRBJ1-5; tentative D call: TRBD1 (5 bases). V dropped 5 bases and J dropped 1 base, with 6 bases sitting between them. Germline V CDR1 and CDR2: SGHTA, FQGNSA. This CDR3 spans 13 amino acids. The CDR3 nucleotides read TGTGCCAGCAGCCGGGACAGCAATCAGCCCCAGCATTTT. Its protein is CASSRDSNQPQHF. Supplemented by reference TRBV7-2 and TRBJ1-5, the full variable domain reads GAGVSQSPSNKVTEKGKDVELRCDPISGHTALYWYRQSLGQGLEFLIYFQGNSAPDKSGLPSDRFSAERTGGSVSTLTIQRTQQEDSAVYLCASSRDSNQPQHFGDGTRLSIL.

This clonotype appeared a few times. This rearrangement joins TRBV20-1 to TRBJ2-1, with D maybe TRBD2 (5 bases). CDR3 size: 15 residues. From germline, CDR1 is DFQATT and CDR2 SNEGSKA (reference sequence). The V end lost 3 bases, the J end lost 4 bases, and 16 bases lay between the germline ends. The DNA for the CDR3 is TGCAGTGCTAGTTCCATAGCGTGGGGTTACAATGAGCAGTTCTTC. Translating gives CSASSIAWGYNEQFF.

This clonotype was picked up many times. The chain has TRBV29-1 and TRBJ2-1; either TRBD1 or TRBD2 may supply D (6 bases each). This CDR3 contains 13 residues. The germline V gene encodes CDR1 SQVTM and CDR2 ANQGSEA. V lost 2 bases and J lost 10, with 15 bases in between. The DNA for the CDR3 is TGCAGCGTTGAAAGGCCCGGGGGCGCAGAGCAGTTCTTC. This codes for CSVERPGGAEQFF.

The rearrangement uses TRBV6-2 or TRBV6-3 and TRBJ2-7; TRBD1 agrees at 9 bases. The CDR3 loop spans 15 amino acids. V dropped 7 bases and J dropped 3; count of bases not matched to a gene: 10. Germline lookup yields CDR1 MNHEY and CDR2 SVGEGT. CDR3 amino acids: CASINSPGQGYEQYF. In nucleotides, the CDR3 is TGTGCCAGCATCAATAGTCCGGGACAGGGCTACGAGCAGTACTTC.

This clonotype occurred many times. V and J are TRBV7-3 and TRBJ1-2; D gene unclear. The CDR3 totals 12 residues. Germline lookup yields CDR1 SGHTA and CDR2 FQGTGA. Trimming left V 5 bases short and J 1 base short, with 5 bases between. The CDR3 here is CASSDRNYGYTF. The DNA for the CDR3 is TGTGCCAGCAGCGACCGTAACTATGGCTACACCTTC. The variable domain in full, with the rest retrieved from reference TRBV7-3 and TRBJ1-2, is GAGVSQTPSNKVTEKGKYVELRCDPISGHTALYWYRQSLGQGPEFLIYFQGTGAADDSGLPNDRFFAVRPEGSVSTLKIQRTERGDSAVYLCASSDRNYGYTFGSGTRLTVV.

This clonotype was detected a few times. This chain uses TRBV1 with TRBJ1-1; whether TRBD1, the table's D call, matches the DNA was not checked. TRBV1 is deemed a pseudogene. This CDR3 has 15 residues. Written as DNA, the CDR3 is TGCACCAGCAGCCAAGATGTACAGGGTCCCCATGAAGCTTTCTTT. It specifies CTSSQDVQGPHEAFF.